Below are 22 T cell receptor beta chains sequenced from a single sample in a study of T cell clonality in common variable immunodeficiency. The antigens for these receptors are not known. Points from the study as a whole: Fewer deletions and N-nucleotide insertions were reportedly seen in common variable immunodeficiency TCR beta sequences.

TCRdb keeps only in-frame clones here, not all; method: immunoSEQ multiplex PCR. The sample shows some 25,000 clones, none of them appearing just once. Sequencing used peripheral blood mononuclear cells. These receptor sequences come from a human donor with common variable immunodeficiency.

CDR3 loop: CASSIPGLNTGELFF. The part of the CDR3 DNA that was read is TGTGCCAGTAGTATACCCGGGTTGAACACCGGGGAG. The rearrangement joins TRBV19 to TRBJ2-2; no definite D call. The CDR3 extends 3 residues past the end of the read, so its final part is completed from the germline J gene. V was clipped by 2 bases and J by 1 base, with 8 bases between them. CDR3 length: 15 residues. Germline-derived CDR1 and CDR2 are LNHDA and SQIVND (reference sequence).

This clone has only a few counts. The CDR3 is cut off 3 residues early in the read; its end comes from the germline J gene. V usage is TRBV2 and J usage is TRBJ2-5; 7 positions match TRBD1. With 6 bases clipped from V and 4 bases from J, the junction kept 11 bases outside the gene matches. This CDR3 contains 15 residues. Germline V gene sequence: CDR1 SNHLY, CDR2 FYNNEI. CDR3 bases read: TGTGCCAGCAGGCCGGGACAGCGAACAGGAGAGACC. Translation: CASRPGQRTGET. The full-length CDR3 reads as CASRPGQRTGETQYF.

As concerns this clone: Read coverage stops 3 residues before the CDR3 terminus; the germline J gene supplies the remainder. The chain is built from TRBV18 and TRBJ1-2, with a weak D call TRBD1 (6 bases). Germline CDR1 and CDR2: KGHSH and LQKENI. The length of the CDR3 is 14 residues. Trimming pared 0 bases from V and 6 bases from J, leaving 11 bases between. The CDR3 DNA, read in part, is TGTGCCAGCTCACCACCGTTTAACAGGGATGGC. Translating gives CASSPPFNRDG. The whole CDR3 is CASSPPFNRDGYTF.

In the case of this clone: The read terminates 3 residues ahead of where the CDR3 ends, so the germline J gene completes it. The chain combines TRBV19 with TRBJ2-3; 8 positions agree with TRBD1. There are 15 residues in the CDR3. Trimming removed 3 bases from V and 2 bases from J; junction bases left unmatched: 4. The germline V gene encodes CDR1 LNHDA and CDR2 SQIVND (reference sequence). CDR3 loop: CASSIGGQATDTQYF. CDR3 DNA, as far as it was read: TGTGCCAGTAGTATTGGGGGACAGGCCACAGATACG.

Remarks on this clone: The sequence runs out 3 residues before the end of the CDR3; the remainder is reconstructed from the germline J gene. The gene calls are TRBV18 and TRBJ2-3; weak D call: TRBD1 (5 bases). This CDR3 comprises 14 residues. Germline loops: CDR1 KGHSH, CDR2 LQKENI. Trimming took off 3 bases at V and 3 bases at J, with 10 bases between the two ends. The CDR3 loop is CASSPQGLTDTQYF. The covered CDR3 bases are TGTGCCAGCTCACCTCAGGGTCTGACAGATACG.

This clone was detected only a few times. The read gets to within 3 residues of the CDR3 end, and the germline J gene fills in the rest. The chain employs TRBV6-2 or TRBV6-3 and TRBJ2-7; 9 bases map to TRBD2. The CDR3 is 14 residues long. Germline-derived CDR1 and CDR2 are MNHEY and SVGEGT. With 5 bases clipped from V and 0 bases from J, the junction kept 2 bases outside the gene matches. CDR3 residues: CASSVLAGSYEQYF. The covered CDR3 bases are TGTGCCAGCAGTGTACTAGCGGGCTCCTACGAG.

The sample holds a few counts of this clone. The CDR3 end lies 3 residues beyond the end of the read and is filled in from the germline J gene. This sequence joins TRBV11-1 and TRBJ2-7; D possibly matches TRBD1 or TRBD2 (5 bases each). The ends were cut back, 5 bases at V and 6 bases at J, with 14 bases in the middle. Germline loops: CDR1 SGHAT, CDR2 FQDESV (reference sequence). This CDR3 contains 13 residues. CDR3 protein: CASSQGPGSEQYF. Partial CDR3 DNA: TGTGCCAGCAGCCAGGGTCCGGGAAGCGAG.

This clone was recorded a few times. From the germline J gene comes the end of the CDR3, since the read stops 3 residues before it. V gene TRBV7-6 combines with J gene TRBJ2-5; weak D call: TRBD2 (5 bases). The ends were cut back, 4 bases at V and 3 bases at J, with 15 bases in the middle. The CDR3 runs to 15 residues. The germline CDR1 and CDR2 sequences are SGHVS and FNYEAQ. The CDR3 DNA, read in part, is TGTGCCAGCAGCTCCAGAGGACGGGGAAAAGAGACC. It specifies CASSSRGRGKET. The CDR3, in full, reads CASSSRGRGKETQYF.

The table lists this clone with a few counts. The read stops 3 residues short of the end of the CDR3; the missing end is completed from the germline J gene. The gene calls are TRBV2 and TRBJ1-4; D uncertain. The ends were cut back, 6 bases at V and 4 bases at J, with 15 bases in the middle. The CDR3 sequence is 15 residues long. CDR1 SNHLY and CDR2 FYNNEI come from the germline V gene. The covered CDR3 bases are TGTGCCAGCAGGATGGGTAGCCAACGTAATGAAAAA. The encoded protein is CASRMGSQRNEK. Given in full, the CDR3 is CASRMGSQRNEKLFF.

This clone was found a few times. The read falls 3 residues short of the CDR3 end, and the missing part is taken from the germline J gene. The chain employs TRBV19 and TRBJ2-1; 10 nucleotides line up with TRBD2. The V and J ends lost 4 bases and 8 bases, in that order; junction bases with no gene match: 14. CDR3 size: 17 residues. Germline V gene lookup returns CDR1 LNHDA and CDR2 SQIVND (reference sequence). CDR3 DNA, as far as it was read: TGTGCCAGTAGTACAAAAAGAGCGGGAGGGCCTGTGCATGAG. The encoded protein is CASSTKRAGGPVHE. In full, the CDR3 reads CASSTKRAGGPVHEQFF.

As concerns this clone: The read comes to an end 3 residues before the CDR3 does, leaving the germline J gene to fill in the end. The chain combines TRBV7-9 with TRBJ2-3, with 7 bases identical to TRBD2. The CDR3 has 14 residues. Germline CDR1 reads SEHNR; CDR2 reads FQNEAQ (reference sequence). V dropped 5 bases and J dropped 4; count of bases not matched to a gene: 6. CDR3 residues: CASSQRDYSDTQYF. The sequenced part of the CDR3 DNA is TGTGCCAGCAGCCAAAGGGACTACTCAGATACG.

This clone was picked up many times. From the germline J gene comes the end of the CDR3, since the read stops 3 residues before it. The chain couples TRBV19 to TRBJ2-1, with 13 bases aligning to TRBD2. Per the germline V gene, CDR1 is LNHDA and CDR2 is SQIVND (reference sequence). The CDR3 totals 17 residues. V gave up 4 bases and J gave up 7 bases; unmatched junction bases: 10. CDR3 bases read: TGTGCCAGTAGTACCCTTCGGACTAGCGGGAGCAATAATGAG. It translates to CASSTLRTSGSNNE. The entire CDR3 reads CASSTLRTSGSNNEQFF.

This clone was counted only a few times. Read data end 3 residues before the CDR3 end; the end is taken from the germline J gene. This rearrangement joins TRBV7-7 to TRBJ2-7; the D is unclear. This CDR3 comprises 11 residues. Per the germline V gene, CDR1 is SSHAT and CDR2 is FNYEAQ (reference sequence). V lost 5 bases, J lost 5 bases, and 7 bases lay in between. This CDR3 is CASSRVHEQYF. The CDR3 bases that were read are TGTGCCAGCAGCCGGGTCCACGAG. The full variable domain, in which reference TRBV7-7 and TRBJ2-7 provide the parts outside the CDR3, is GAGVSQSPRYKVTKRGQDVTLRCDPISSHATLYWYQQALGQGPEFLTYFNYEAQPDKSGLPSDRFSAERPEGSISTLTIQRTEQRDSAMYRCASSRVHEQYFGPGTRLTVT.

This clone was seen ten or more times. The read terminates 3 residues before the CDR3 end, so the remaining end is supplied by the germline J gene. This sequence joins TRBV30 and TRBJ1-6; D is perhaps TRBD1 (6 bases). V was pared by 3 bases and J by 1 base, with 13 bases between. The CDR3 runs to 16 residues. The V gene's germline CDR1 is GTSNPN and CDR2 SVGIG (reference sequence). CDR3 DNA, as far as it was read: TGTGCCTGGAGGCCCGGGGGGGCTTCCTATAATTCACCC. As protein: CAWRPGGASYNSP. The complete CDR3 protein is CAWRPGGASYNSPLHF.

On this clone: The read ends 3 residues shy of where the CDR3 ends; the end is completed using the germline J gene. The rearrangement uses TRBV2 and TRBJ2-5, with D possibly TRBD2 on 5 matching bases. The V end lost 10 bases, the J end lost 4 bases, and 16 bases lay between the germline ends. The CDR3 has 13 amino acids. Germline CDR1 and CDR2: SNHLY and FYNNEI. The CDR3 bases that were read are TGTGCCACCGTCCCTCTAGCAGGAGAGACC. The encoded protein is CATVPLAGET. Given in full, the CDR3 is CATVPLAGETQYF. Full variable domain (outside the CDR3, taken from reference TRBV2 and TRBJ2-5): EPEVTQTPSHQVTQMGQEVILRCVPISNHLYFYWYRQILGQKVEFLVSFYNNEISEKSEIFDDQFSVERPDGSNFTLKIRSTKLEDSAMYFCATVPLAGETQYFGPGTRLLVL.

Concerning this clone: The CDR3 goes on 3 residues after the read ends, and that part is filled in from the germline J gene. The genes are TRBV19 and TRBJ1-1; D remains ambiguous. The germline CDR1 and CDR2 sequences are LNHDA and SQIVND (reference sequence). The length of the CDR3 is 12 residues. V lost 5 bases and J 3 bases, leaving 7 bases between the germline ends. This chain's CDR3 is CASSSRDTEAFF. The part of the CDR3 DNA that was read is TGTGCCAGTAGTTCCCGGGACACTGAA.

This clone was observed at least ten times. The CDR3 extends 3 residues past the end of the read, so its final part is completed from the germline J gene. The chain employs TRBV18 and TRBJ2-3; perhaps TRBD2 as D (6 bases). There are 15 residues in the CDR3. V gave up 6 bases and J gave up 0 bases, with 13 bases separating them. Per the germline V gene, CDR1 is KGHSH and CDR2 is LQKENI. CDR3 bases read: TGTGCCAGCTCCCCGGACTACCTGAGCACAGATACG. Amino acids: CASSPDYLSTDT. In full, the CDR3 is CASSPDYLSTDTQYF.

Details on this clone: The read gets to within 3 residues of the CDR3 end, and the germline J gene fills in the rest. The V gene is TRBV18, the J gene TRBJ1-4; D perhaps matches TRBD1 (6 bases). Germline values: CDR1 KGHSH, CDR2 LQKENI. The length of the CDR3 is 15 residues. V was cut by 0 bases and J by 4 bases, with 9 bases left in between. The CDR3 bases that were read are TGTGCCAGCTCACCACCGGACAGTATTAATGAAAAA. It yields the protein CASSPPDSINEK. Given in full, the CDR3 is CASSPPDSINEKLFF.

There are many counts of this clone. The DNA read from the CDR3 is TGTGCCAGCAGATTGAGCACCACCGGGGAG. Translation: CASRLSTTGE. The CDR3 as a whole reads CASRLSTTGELFF. This chain connects TRBV11-3 to TRBJ2-2; D is unresolved. The CDR3 extends 3 residues past the end of the read, so its final part is completed from the germline J gene. This CDR3 has 13 residues. The germline V and J ends were trimmed by 6 bases and 4 bases, with 9 bases remaining between them. Germline assignment: CDR1 SGHNT and CDR2 YENEEA.

This clone was detected only a few times. The read finishes 3 residues shy of the CDR3 end, and the germline J gene is used to complete it. This chain uses TRBV20-1 with TRBJ1-1, with TRBD1 matching over 7 bases. Germline assignment: CDR1 DFQATT and CDR2 SNEGSKA (reference sequence). The CDR3 sequence is 13 residues long. V trimming: 3 bases; J trimming: 3 bases; junction bases outside the gene matches: 4. CDR3 DNA (partial): TGCAGTGCTAGGAAGACAGGGCACACTGAA. It yields the protein CSARKTGHTE. The full CDR3 reads CSARKTGHTEAFF.

In its sample, this clone was seen a few times. From the germline J gene comes the end of the CDR3, since the read stops 3 residues before it. This chain connects TRBV19 to TRBJ2-3, with TRBD2 matching over 11 bases. Germline values: CDR1 LNHDA, CDR2 SQIVND (reference sequence). The J segment lost 4 bases and the V segment lost 4 bases, leaving 16 bases of the junction unmatched. This CDR3 has 19 amino acids. The part of the CDR3 DNA that was read is TGTGCCAGTAGTACCGGACTAGCGGGCTTGGTTTATGGCCCAGATACG. It translates to CASSTGLAGLVYGPDT. The complete CDR3 sequence is CASSTGLAGLVYGPDTQYF. The full variable domain, in which reference TRBV19 and TRBJ2-3 provide the parts outside the CDR3, is DGGITQSPKYLFRKEGQNVTLSCEQNLNHDAMYWYRQDPGQGLRLIYYSQIVNDFQKGDIAEGYSVSREKKESFPLTVTSAQKNPTAFYLCASSTGLAGLVYGPDTQYFGPGTRLTVL.

Points on this clone: The observed sequence ends 3 residues before the CDR3 terminus, with the missing tail filled in from the germline J gene. This sequence joins TRBV20-1 and TRBJ1-2; D is perhaps TRBD1 (5 bases). The CDR3 sequence is 14 residues long. CDR1 is DFQATT and CDR2 is SNEGSKA in the germline V gene (reference sequence). V was clipped by 1 base and J by 4 bases, with 13 bases between them. CDR3 sequence reads: CSARAVDSTYGYTF. CDR3 bases read: TGCAGTGCTAGAGCAGTAGACAGCACCTATGGC.